The sequence of this T cell receptor (beta chain) was determined in a study of OX40 agonist ivuxolimab in advanced cancers. Overall study context: Three patients had partial responses: one hepatocellular carcinoma, two cutaneous melanoma.

V dropped 8 bases and J dropped 1 base, with 14 bases sitting between them. The CDR3 has 14 amino acids. Germline CDR1 reads SNHLY; CDR2 reads FYNNEI. This table comes from immunoSEQ multiplex PCR, and its TCRdb copy is limited to in-frame clones, with some not included. This sample yields approximately 60,000 clones, of which more than 70% are seen a single time; approximately 6.6% belongs to the top ten. The sample in question was CD4+ or CD8+ T cells sorted from blood, obtained in a trial of the OX40 agonist ivuxolimab. The chain links TRBV2 to TRBJ1-1; no definite D call. The TCR comes from an adult with an advanced solid tumor such as melanoma, head and neck, liver or kidney cancer. In DNA, the CDR3 is TGTGCCAGCGTCAGCCCGACCGGGAACACTGAAGCTTTCTTT. Translating gives CASVSPTGNTEAFF. Variable domain in full (rest from reference TRBV2 and TRBJ1-1): EPEVTQTPSHQVTQMGQEVILRCVPISNHLYFYWYRQILGQKVEFLVSFYNNEISEKSEIFDDQFSVERPDGSNFTLKIRSTKLEDSAMYFCASVSPTGNTEAFFGQGTRLTVV.